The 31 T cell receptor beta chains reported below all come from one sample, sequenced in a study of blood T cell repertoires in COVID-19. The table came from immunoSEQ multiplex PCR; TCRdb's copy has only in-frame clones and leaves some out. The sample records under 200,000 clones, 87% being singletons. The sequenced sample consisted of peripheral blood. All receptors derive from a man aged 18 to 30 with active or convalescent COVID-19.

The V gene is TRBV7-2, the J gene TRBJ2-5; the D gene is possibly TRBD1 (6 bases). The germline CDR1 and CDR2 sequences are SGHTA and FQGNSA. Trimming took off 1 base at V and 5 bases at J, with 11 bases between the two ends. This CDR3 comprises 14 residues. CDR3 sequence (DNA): TGTGCCAGCAGCTTAGACAGGGCGACGGAGACCCAGTACTTC. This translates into CASSLDRATETQYF.

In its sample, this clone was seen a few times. The CDR3 region has the DNA TGTGCCAGCAGGCGCGGGAACACTGAAGCTTTCTTT. Amino acids: CASRRGNTEAFF. The rearrangement joins TRBV25-1 to TRBJ1-1; no definite D call. Germline V lookup: CDR1 MGHDK, CDR2 SYGVNS. There are 12 residues in the CDR3. Deletions cut 6 bases from V and 1 base from J, with 6 bases between.

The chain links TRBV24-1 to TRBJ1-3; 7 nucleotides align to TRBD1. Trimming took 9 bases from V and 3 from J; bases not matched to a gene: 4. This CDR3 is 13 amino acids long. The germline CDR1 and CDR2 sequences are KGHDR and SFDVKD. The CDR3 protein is CATLQGFGNTIYF. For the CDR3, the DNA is TGTGCCACCCTACAGGGGTTTGGAAACACCATATATTTT.

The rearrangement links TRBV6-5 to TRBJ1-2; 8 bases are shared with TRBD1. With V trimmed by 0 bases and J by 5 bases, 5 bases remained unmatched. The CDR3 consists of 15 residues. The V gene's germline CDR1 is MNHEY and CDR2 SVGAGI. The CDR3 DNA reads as TGTGCCAGCAGTTACTCCCCAGGGGGCGCGTATGGCTACACCTTC. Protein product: CASSYSPGGAYGYTF.

The CDR3 bases are TGTGCCAGTAGTATAGAAGGGGTTTTCGGTTCACCCCTCCACTTT. This gives the protein CASSIEGVFGSPLHF. V usage is TRBV19 and J usage is TRBJ1-6; D is perhaps TRBD1 (5 bases). Trimming cost V 0 bases and J 9 bases, with 12 bases left between them. This CDR3 has 15 amino acids. Germline values: CDR1 LNHDA, CDR2 SQIVND (reference sequence).

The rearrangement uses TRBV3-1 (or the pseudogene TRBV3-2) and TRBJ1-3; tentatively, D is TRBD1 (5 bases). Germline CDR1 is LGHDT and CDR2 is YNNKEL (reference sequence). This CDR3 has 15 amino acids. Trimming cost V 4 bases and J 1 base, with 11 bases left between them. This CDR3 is CASSPRGGSGNTIYF. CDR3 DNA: TGTGCCAGCAGCCCACGGGGGGGATCTGGAAACACCATATATTTT.

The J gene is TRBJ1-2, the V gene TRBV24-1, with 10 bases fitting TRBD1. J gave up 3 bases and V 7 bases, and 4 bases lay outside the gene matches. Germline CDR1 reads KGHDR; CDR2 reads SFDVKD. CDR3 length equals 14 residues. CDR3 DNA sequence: TGTGCCACCAGGGGGACAGGGGAGGACTATGGCTACACCTTC. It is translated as CATRGTGEDYGYTF.

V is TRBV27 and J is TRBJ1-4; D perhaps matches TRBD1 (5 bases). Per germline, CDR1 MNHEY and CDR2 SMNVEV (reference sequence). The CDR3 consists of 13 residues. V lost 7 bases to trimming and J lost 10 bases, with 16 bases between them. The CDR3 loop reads CASKQRSGGKLFF. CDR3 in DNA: TGTGCCAGCAAACAGAGGTCGGGGGGAAAACTGTTTTTT. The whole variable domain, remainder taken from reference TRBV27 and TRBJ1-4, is EAQVTQNPRYLITVTGKKLTVTCSQNMNHEYMSWYRQDPGLGLRQIYYSMNVEVTDKGDVPEGYKVSRKEKRNFPLILESPSPNQTSLYFCASKQRSGGKLFFGSGTQLSVL.

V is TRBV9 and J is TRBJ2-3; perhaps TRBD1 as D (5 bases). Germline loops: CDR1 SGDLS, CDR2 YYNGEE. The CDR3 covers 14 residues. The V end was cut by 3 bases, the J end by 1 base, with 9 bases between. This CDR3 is CASSAIQGTDTQYF. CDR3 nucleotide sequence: TGTGCCAGCAGCGCCATACAGGGCACAGATACGCAGTATTTT.

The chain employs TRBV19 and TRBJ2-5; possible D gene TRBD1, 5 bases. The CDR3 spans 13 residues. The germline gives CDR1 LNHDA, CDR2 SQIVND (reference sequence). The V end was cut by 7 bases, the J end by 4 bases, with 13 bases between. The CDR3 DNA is TGTGCCAGTAATACAGGAGTAGGAGAGACCCAGTACTTC. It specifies CASNTGVGETQYF.

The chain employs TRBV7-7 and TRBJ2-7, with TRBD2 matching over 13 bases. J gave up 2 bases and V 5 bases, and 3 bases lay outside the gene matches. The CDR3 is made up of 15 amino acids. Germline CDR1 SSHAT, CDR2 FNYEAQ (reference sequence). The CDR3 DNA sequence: TGTGCCAGCAGCCCTGGACTAGCGGGAGCCTACGAGCAGTACTTC. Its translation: CASSPGLAGAYEQYF.

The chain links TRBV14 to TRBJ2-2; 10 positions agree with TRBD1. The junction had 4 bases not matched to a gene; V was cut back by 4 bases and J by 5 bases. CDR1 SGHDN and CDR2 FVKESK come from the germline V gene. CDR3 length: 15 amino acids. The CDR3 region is CASSRDRGPTGELFF. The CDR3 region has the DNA TGTGCCAGCAGCCGAGACAGGGGGCCAACCGGGGAGCTGTTTTTT.

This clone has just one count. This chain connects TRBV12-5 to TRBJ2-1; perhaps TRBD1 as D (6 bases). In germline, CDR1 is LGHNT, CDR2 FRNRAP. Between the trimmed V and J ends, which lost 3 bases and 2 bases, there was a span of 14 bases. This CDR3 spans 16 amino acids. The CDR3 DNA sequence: TGTGCTAGTGGTTTCACACTAGGGGGAACCTACAATGAGCAGTTCTTC. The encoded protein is CASGFTLGGTYNEQFF.

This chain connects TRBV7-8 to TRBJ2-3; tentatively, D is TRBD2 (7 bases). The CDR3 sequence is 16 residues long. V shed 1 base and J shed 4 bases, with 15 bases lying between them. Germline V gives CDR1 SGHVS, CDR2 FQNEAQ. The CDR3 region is CASSLVGGAGPDTQYF. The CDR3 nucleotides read TGTGCCAGCAGCTTAGTAGGGGGGGCCGGTCCAGATACGCAGTATTTT.

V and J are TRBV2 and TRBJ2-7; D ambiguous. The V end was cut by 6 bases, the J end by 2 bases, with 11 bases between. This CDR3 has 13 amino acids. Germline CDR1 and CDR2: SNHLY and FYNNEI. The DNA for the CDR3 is TGTGCCAGCAGCCAGGTTCGAACCTACGAGCAGTACGTC. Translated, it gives CASSQVRTYEQYV.

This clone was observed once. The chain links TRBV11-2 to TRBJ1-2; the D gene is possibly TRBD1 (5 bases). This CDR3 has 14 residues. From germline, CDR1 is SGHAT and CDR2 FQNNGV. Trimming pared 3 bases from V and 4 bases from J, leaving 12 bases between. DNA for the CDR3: TGTGCCAGCAGCTTTCCCCAGGGCGTCTATGGCTACACCTTC. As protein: CASSFPQGVYGYTF.

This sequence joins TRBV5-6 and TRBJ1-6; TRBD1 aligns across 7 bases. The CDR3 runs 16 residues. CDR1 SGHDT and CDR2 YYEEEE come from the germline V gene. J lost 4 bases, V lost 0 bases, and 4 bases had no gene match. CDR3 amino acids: CASSLAVGQYNSPLHF. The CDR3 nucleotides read TGTGCCAGCAGCTTGGCGGTGGGACAGTATAATTCACCCCTCCACTTT.

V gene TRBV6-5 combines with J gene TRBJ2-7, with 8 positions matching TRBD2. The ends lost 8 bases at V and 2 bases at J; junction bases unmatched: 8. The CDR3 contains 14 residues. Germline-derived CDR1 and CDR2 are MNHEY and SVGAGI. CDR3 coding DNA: TGTGCCAGCCAGTGGGCCGGGAGGGCCTACGAGCAGTACTTC. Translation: CASQWAGRAYEQYF.

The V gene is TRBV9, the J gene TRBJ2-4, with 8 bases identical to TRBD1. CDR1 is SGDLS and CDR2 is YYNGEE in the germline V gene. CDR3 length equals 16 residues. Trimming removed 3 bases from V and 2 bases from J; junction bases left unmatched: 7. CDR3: CASSARDRTPKNIQYF. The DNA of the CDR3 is TGTGCCAGCAGCGCCCGGGACAGGACCCCCAAAAACATTCAGTACTTC. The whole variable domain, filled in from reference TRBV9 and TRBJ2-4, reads DSGVTQTPKHLITATGQRVTLRCSPRSGDLSVYWYQQSLDQGLQFLIQYYNGEERAKGNILERFSAQQFPDLHSELNLSSLELGDSALYFCASSARDRTPKNIQYFGAGTRLSVL.

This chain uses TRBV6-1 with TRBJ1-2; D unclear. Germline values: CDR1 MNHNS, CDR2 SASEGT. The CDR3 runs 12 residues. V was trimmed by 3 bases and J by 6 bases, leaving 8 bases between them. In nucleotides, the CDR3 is TGTGCCAGCAGTGATAGTATTCATGGCTACACCTTC. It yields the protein CASSDSIHGYTF.

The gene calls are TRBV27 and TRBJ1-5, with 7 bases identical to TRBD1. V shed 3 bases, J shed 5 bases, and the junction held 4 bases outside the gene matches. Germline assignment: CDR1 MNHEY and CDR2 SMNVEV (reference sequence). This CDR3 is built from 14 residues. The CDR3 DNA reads TGTGCCAGCAGTTTCACAGGGGATGATCAGCCCCAGCATTTT. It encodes CASSFTGDDQPQHF.

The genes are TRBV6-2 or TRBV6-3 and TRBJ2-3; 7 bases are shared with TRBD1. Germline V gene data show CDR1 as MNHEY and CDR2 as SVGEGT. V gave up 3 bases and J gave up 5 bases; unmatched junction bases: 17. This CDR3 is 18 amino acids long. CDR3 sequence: CASSYYFKGAGRGDTQYF. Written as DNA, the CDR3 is TGTGCCAGCAGTTATTACTTCAAGGGGGCAGGAAGGGGAGATACGCAGTATTTT.

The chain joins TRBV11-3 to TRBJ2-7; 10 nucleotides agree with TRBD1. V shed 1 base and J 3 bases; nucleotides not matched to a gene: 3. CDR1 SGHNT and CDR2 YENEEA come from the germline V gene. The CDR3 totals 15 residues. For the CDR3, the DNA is TGTGCCAGCAGCTTAGGGGACAGGGGCGACTACGAGCAGTACTTC. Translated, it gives CASSLGDRGDYEQYF.

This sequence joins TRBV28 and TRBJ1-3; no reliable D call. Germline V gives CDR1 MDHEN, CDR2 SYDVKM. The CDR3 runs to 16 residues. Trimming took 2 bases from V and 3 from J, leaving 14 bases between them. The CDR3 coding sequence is TGTGCCAGCAGTTTAGACGGGTTAAGGATTGGAAACACCATATATTTT. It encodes CASSLDGLRIGNTIYF.

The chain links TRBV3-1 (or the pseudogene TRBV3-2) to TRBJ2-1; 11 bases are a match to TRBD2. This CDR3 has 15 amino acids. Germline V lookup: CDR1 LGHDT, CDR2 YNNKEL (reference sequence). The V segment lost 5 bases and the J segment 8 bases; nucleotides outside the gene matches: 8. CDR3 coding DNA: TGTGCCAGCAGCGGGATTAGCGGGAGGGCCGATGAGCAGTTCTTC. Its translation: CASSGISGRADEQFF.

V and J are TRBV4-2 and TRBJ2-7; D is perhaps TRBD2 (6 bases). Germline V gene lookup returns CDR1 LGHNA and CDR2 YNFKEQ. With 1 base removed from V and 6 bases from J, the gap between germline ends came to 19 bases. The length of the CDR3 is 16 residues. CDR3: CASSQVVGLGGLEQYF. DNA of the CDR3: TGTGCCAGCAGCCAAGTGGTGGGACTCGGCGGCCTCGAGCAGTACTTC.

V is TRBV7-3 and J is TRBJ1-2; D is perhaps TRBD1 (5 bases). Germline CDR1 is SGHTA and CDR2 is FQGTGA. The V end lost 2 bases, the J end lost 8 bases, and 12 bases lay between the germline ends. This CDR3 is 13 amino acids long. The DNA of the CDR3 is TGTGCCAGCAGCTTAGGAGGGGCAAGGGGCTACACCTTC. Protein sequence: CASSLGGARGYTF. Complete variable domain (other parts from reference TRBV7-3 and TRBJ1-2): GAGVSQTPSNKVTEKGKYVELRCDPISGHTALYWYRQSLGQGPEFLIYFQGTGAADDSGLPNDRFFAVRPEGSVSTLKIQRTERGDSAVYLCASSLGGARGYTFGSGTRLTVV.

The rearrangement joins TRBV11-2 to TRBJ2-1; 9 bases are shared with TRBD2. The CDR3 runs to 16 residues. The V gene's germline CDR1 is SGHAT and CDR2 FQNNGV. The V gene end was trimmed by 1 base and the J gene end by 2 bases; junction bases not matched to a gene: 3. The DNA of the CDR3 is TGTGCCAGCAGCTTAGCGGCGGGAGGGCCCTACAATGAGCAGTTCTTC. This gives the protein CASSLAAGGPYNEQFF. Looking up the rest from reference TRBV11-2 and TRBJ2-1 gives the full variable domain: EAGVAQSPRYKIIEKRQSVAFWCNPISGHATLYWYQQILGQGPKLLIQFQNNGVVDDSQLPKDRFSAERLKGVDSTLKIQPAKLEDSAVYLCASSLAAGGPYNEQFFGPGTRLTVL.

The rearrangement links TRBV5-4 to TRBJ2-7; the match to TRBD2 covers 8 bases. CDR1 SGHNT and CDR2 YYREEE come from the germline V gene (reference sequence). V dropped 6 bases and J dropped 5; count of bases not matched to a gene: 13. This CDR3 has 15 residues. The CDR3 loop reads CASTGGVSGLDEQYF. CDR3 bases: TGTGCCAGCACCGGGGGGGTTAGCGGCCTGGACGAGCAGTACTTC.

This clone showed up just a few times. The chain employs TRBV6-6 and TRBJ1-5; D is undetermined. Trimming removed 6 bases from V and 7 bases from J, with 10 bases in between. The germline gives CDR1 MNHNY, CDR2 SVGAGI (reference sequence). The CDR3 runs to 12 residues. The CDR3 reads CASRDAGQPQHF. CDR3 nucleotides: TGTGCCAGCAGGGACGCGGGGCAGCCCCAGCATTTT.

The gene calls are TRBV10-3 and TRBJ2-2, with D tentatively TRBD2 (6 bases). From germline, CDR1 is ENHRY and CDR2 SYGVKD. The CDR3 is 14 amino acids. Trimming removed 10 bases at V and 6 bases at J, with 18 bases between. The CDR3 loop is CATLDYLTAGELFF. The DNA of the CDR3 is TGTGCCACCTTGGACTATCTAACGGCCGGGGAGCTGTTTTTT.